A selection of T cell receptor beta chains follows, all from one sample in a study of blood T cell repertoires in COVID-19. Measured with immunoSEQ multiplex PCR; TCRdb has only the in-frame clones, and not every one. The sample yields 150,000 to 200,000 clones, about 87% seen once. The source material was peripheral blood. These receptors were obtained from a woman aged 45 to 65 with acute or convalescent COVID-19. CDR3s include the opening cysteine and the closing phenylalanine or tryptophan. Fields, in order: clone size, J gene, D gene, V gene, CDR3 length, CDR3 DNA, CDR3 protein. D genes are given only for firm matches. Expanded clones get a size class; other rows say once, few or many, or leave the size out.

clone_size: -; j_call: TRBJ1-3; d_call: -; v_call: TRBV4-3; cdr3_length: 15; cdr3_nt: TGCGCCAGCAGCCAAGACTCCTTCTCTGGAAACACCATATATTTT; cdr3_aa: CASSQDSFSGNTIYF
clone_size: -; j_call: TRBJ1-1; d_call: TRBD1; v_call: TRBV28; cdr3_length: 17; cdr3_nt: TGTGCCAGCAGTTTCAGGGGGCGATCCGGAAAGAACACTGAAGCTTTCTTT; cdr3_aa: CASSFRGRSGKNTEAFF
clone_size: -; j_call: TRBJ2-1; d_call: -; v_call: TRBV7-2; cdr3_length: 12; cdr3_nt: TGTGCCAGCAGCTTAGGACTGAATGAGCAGTTCTTC; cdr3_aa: CASSLGLNEQFF
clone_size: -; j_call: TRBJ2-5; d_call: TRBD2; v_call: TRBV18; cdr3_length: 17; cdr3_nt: TGTGCCAGCTCACCACGGTCTAGCGGGGGGCCAGGGGAGACCCAGTACTTC; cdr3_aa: CASSPRSSGGPGETQYF
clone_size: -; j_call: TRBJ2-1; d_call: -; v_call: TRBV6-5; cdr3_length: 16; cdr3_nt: TGTGCCAGCAGTTACTCGGGAAGCGGGTCATACAATGAGCAGTTCTTC; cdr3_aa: CASSYSGSGSYNEQFF
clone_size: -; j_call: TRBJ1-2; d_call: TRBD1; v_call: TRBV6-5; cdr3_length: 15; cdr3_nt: TGTGCCAGCAGAGGCCCGGGACAGGGGGACTATGGCTACACCTTC; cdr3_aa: CASRGPGQGDYGYTF
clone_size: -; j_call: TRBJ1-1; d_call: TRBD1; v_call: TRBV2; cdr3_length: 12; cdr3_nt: TGTGCCAGCAGTAGACAGGGGCCTGAAGCTTTCTTT; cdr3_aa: CASSRQGPEAFF
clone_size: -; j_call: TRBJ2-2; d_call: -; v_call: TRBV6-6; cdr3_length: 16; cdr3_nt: TGTGCCAGCAGAATAACAGGGAGTCGGAACACCGGGGAGCTGTTTTTT; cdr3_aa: CASRITGSRNTGELFF
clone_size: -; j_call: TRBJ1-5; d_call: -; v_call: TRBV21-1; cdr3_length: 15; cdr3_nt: TGTGCCGGCCTTGGGACAGTTGGTAGCAATCAGCCCCAGCATTTT; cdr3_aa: CAGLGTVGSNQPQHF
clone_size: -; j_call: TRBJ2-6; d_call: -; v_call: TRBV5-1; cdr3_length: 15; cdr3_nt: TGCGCCAGCAGCTTTCCTTTATCTGGGGCCAACGTCCTGACTTTC; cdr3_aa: CASSFPLSGANVLTF
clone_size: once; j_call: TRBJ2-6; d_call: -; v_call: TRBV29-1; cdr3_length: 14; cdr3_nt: TGCAGCGTTGGGTCAGACTCTGGGGCCAACGTCCTGACTTTC; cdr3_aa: CSVGSDSGANVLTF
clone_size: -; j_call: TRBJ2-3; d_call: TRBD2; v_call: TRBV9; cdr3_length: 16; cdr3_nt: TGTGCCAGCAGCGTAGGGACTAGCGGCTCGGCAGATACGCAGTATTTT; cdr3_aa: CASSVGTSGSADTQYF
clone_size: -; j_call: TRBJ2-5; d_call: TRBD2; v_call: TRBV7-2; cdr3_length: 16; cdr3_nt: TGTGCCAGCAGCCTGGGACTAGCGGGAGGGGAAGAGACCCAGTACTTC; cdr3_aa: CASSLGLAGGEETQYF
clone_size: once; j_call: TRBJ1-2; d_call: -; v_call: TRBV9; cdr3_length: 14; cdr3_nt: TGTGCCAGCAGCCCCCCGACAGGAAACTATGGCTACACCTTC; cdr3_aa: CASSPPTGNYGYTF
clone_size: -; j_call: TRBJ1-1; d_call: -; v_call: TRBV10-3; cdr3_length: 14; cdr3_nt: TGTGCCATCAGTAGAGGACAAGTAAACACTGAAGCTTTCTTT; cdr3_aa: CAISRGQVNTEAFF
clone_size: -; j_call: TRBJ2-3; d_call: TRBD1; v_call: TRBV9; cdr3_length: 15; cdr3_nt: TGTGCCAGCAGCGGGGGGACAGGACACACAGATACGCAGTATTTT; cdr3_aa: CASSGGTGHTDTQYF